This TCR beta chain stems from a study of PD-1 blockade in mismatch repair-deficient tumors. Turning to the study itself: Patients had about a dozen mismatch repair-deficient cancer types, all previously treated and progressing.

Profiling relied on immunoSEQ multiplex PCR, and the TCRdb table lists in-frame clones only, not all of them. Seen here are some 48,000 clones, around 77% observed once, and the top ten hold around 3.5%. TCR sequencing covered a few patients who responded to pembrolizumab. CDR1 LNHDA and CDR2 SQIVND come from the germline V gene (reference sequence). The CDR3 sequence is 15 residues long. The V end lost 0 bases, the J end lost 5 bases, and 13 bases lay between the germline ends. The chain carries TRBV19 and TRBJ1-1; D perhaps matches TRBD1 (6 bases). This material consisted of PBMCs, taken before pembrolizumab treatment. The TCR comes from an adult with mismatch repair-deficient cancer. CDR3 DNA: TGTGCCAGTAGTATAGACAGGGGCTGGGGAACTGAAGCTTTCTTT. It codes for CASSIDRGWGTEAFF. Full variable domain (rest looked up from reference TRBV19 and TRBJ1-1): DGGITQSPKYLFRKEGQNVTLSCEQNLNHDAMYWYRQDPGQGLRLIYYSQIVNDFQKGDIAEGYSVSREKKESFPLTVTSAQKNPTAFYLCASSIDRGWGTEAFFGQGTRLTVV.